Listed below are T cell receptor beta chains from one sample, sequenced in a study of T cells in Graves' hyperthyroidism and ophthalmopathy. TCRdb re-called the multiplex PCR reads with MiXCR, one entry per CDR3 protein. Among a few hundred thousand distinct CDR3 sequences listed, approximately 14% were seen once. Sequenced material: blood. These receptors came from a woman younger than 35 with Graves' hyperthyroidism that later progressed to Graves' ophthalmopathy. The CDR3 runs from the conserved cysteine through the conserved F or W. A D gene is named only where the DNA matches it firmly. Part of the rows lack a size; the others show once, few, many or a class for expanded clones.

v_call: TRBV12-3/TRBV12-4
clone_size: many
d_call: NA
j_call: TRBJ1-2
cdr3_aa: CASSFRPGYGYTF
cdr3_nt: TGTGCCAGCAGTTTCAGGCCAGGGTATGGCTACACCTTC

v_call: TRBV20-1
clone_size: many
d_call: TRBD2
j_call: TRBJ2-5
cdr3_aa: CSASSSGRAWETQYF
cdr3_nt: TGCAGTGCTAGTTCCAGCGGGAGGGCGTGGGAGACCCAGTACTTC

v_call: TRBV27
clone_size: NA
d_call: TRBD2
j_call: TRBJ2-7
cdr3_aa: CASSPKTSGWVGYRGEQYF
cdr3_nt: TGTGCCAGCAGTCCTAAGACTAGCGGGTGGGTTGGCTACCGTGGGGAGCAGTACTTC

v_call: TRBV28
clone_size: many
d_call: NA
j_call: TRBJ2-7
cdr3_aa: CASKRGFSEQYF
cdr3_nt: TGTGCCAGCAAACGGGGGTTCAGTGAGCAGTACTTC

v_call: TRBV10-3
clone_size: few
d_call: TRBD2
j_call: TRBJ2-3
cdr3_aa: CAISDWTSTQYF
cdr3_nt: TGTGCCATCAGTGACTGGACTAGCACGCAGTATTTT

v_call: TRBV2
clone_size: many
d_call: NA
j_call: TRBJ2-7
cdr3_aa: CASSESAVSPYEQYF
cdr3_nt: TGTGCCAGCAGTGAAAGTGCCGTATCACCCTACGAGCAGTACTTC

v_call: TRBV20-1
clone_size: few
d_call: NA
j_call: TRBJ2-7
cdr3_aa: CSARGGTAYEQYF
cdr3_nt: TGCAGTGCTAGAGGGGGGACGGCCTACGAGCAGTACTTC

v_call: TRBV5-1
clone_size: NA
d_call: TRBD1
j_call: TRBJ2-5
cdr3_aa: CASSSTTGVQETQYF
cdr3_nt: TGCGCCAGCAGCTCCACTACAGGGGTGCAAGAGACCCAGTACTTC

v_call: TRBV20-1
clone_size: many
d_call: NA
j_call: TRBJ1-1
cdr3_aa: CSAKGSKNTEAFF
cdr3_nt: TGCAGTGCTAAGGGTAGCAAGAACACTGAAGCTTTCTTT

v_call: TRBV7-9
clone_size: few
d_call: NA
j_call: TRBJ2-5
cdr3_aa: CASSLRGRFNQETQYF
cdr3_nt: TGTGCCAGCAGCTTACGTGGGCGGTTTAATCAAGAGACCCAGTACTTC

v_call: TRBV9
clone_size: many
d_call: TRBD2
j_call: TRBJ2-3
cdr3_aa: CASSLSGRASGDTQYF
cdr3_nt: TGTGCCAGCAGCTTAAGCGGGAGGGCCTCGGGAGATACGCAGTATTTT

v_call: TRBV7-2
clone_size: many
d_call: TRBD2
j_call: TRBJ2-3
cdr3_aa: CASSPWASGSTDTQYF
cdr3_nt: TGTGCCAGCAGTCCCTGGGCTAGCGGTAGCACAGATACGCAGTATTTT

v_call: TRBV2
clone_size: many
d_call: TRBD1
j_call: TRBJ2-5
cdr3_aa: CASSVGQGAKTQYF
cdr3_nt: TGTGCCAGCAGCGTGGGACAGGGGGCCAAGACCCAGTACTTC

v_call: TRBV6-6
clone_size: NA
d_call: NA
j_call: TRBJ2-3
cdr3_aa: CASSYSEKDTQYF
cdr3_nt: TGTGCCAGCAGTTACTCGGAAAAAGATACGCAGTATTTT

v_call: TRBV28
clone_size: few
d_call: NA
j_call: TRBJ1-5
cdr3_aa: CASSLGQARLGPQHF
cdr3_nt: TGTGCCAGCAGTTTGGGTCAGGCACGCCTAGGGCCCCAGCATTTT

v_call: TRBV2
clone_size: many
d_call: TRBD1
j_call: TRBJ1-1
cdr3_aa: CASRYQGGAFF
cdr3_nt: TGTGCCAGCAGGTATCAGGGGGGAGCTTTCTTT

v_call: TRBV7-9
clone_size: few
d_call: NA
j_call: TRBJ1-4
cdr3_aa: CASSEGYRTNEKLFF
cdr3_nt: TGTGCCAGCAGCGAAGGGTACAGAACTAATGAAAAACTGTTTTTT

v_call: TRBV7-6
clone_size: NA
d_call: TRBD1
j_call: TRBJ2-1
cdr3_aa: CASSPRTGLYNEQFF
cdr3_nt: TGTGCCAGCAGCCCCCGGACAGGCCTCTACAATGAGCAGTTCTTC

v_call: TRBV30
clone_size: many
d_call: TRBD2
j_call: TRBJ2-7
cdr3_aa: CAWSGLAGIYEQYF
cdr3_nt: TGTGCCTGGAGTGGCCTAGCGGGAATCTACGAGCAGTACTTC

v_call: TRBV6-5
clone_size: few
d_call: NA
j_call: TRBJ1-5
cdr3_aa: CASSYGGGGQPQHF
cdr3_nt: TGTGCCAGCAGTTACGGAGGGGGAGGCCAGCCCCAGCATTTT

v_call: TRBV5-1
clone_size: few
d_call: TRBD1
j_call: TRBJ1-2
cdr3_aa: CASSLGTGGNGYTF
cdr3_nt: TGCGCCAGCAGCCTCGGGACAGGGGGCAATGGCTACACCTTC

v_call: TRBV6-2/TRBV6-3
clone_size: few
d_call: NA
j_call: TRBJ2-7
cdr3_aa: CASRNKYWGYEQYF
cdr3_nt: TGTGCCAGCAGAAACAAGTATTGGGGCTACGAGCAGTACTTC

v_call: TRBV30
clone_size: many
d_call: NA
j_call: TRBJ1-5
cdr3_aa: CAWSPIDSFYSNQPQHF
cdr3_nt: TGTGCCTGGAGTCCCATCGACAGTTTTTATAGCAATCAGCCCCAGCATTTT

v_call: TRBV7-9
clone_size: many
d_call: TRBD1
j_call: TRBJ1-1
cdr3_aa: CASSLAGTGGNTEAFF
cdr3_nt: TGTGCCAGCAGCTTAGCTGGGACAGGGGGGAACACTGAAGCTTTCTTT

v_call: TRBV6-2/TRBV6-3
clone_size: few
d_call: TRBD1
j_call: TRBJ1-5
cdr3_aa: CASSPIPRTGQSNQPQHF
cdr3_nt: TGTGCCAGCAGCCCCATACCTCGGACAGGGCAGAGCAATCAGCCCCAGCATTTT

v_call: TRBV27
clone_size: few
d_call: NA
j_call: TRBJ2-7
cdr3_aa: CASSLDKGIDHEQYF
cdr3_nt: TGTGCCAGCAGTTTGGACAAGGGGATCGACCACGAGCAGTACTTC

v_call: TRBV18
clone_size: many
d_call: NA
j_call: TRBJ2-5
cdr3_aa: CASSPAPYKRTQETQYF
cdr3_nt: TGTGCCAGCTCACCTGCTCCCTACAAGAGGACGCAAGAGACCCAGTACTTC

v_call: TRBV15
clone_size: many
d_call: NA
j_call: TRBJ2-3
cdr3_aa: CATSRVGTGDSQYF
cdr3_nt: TGTGCCACCAGCAGAGTGGGGACGGGAGACTCGCAGTATTTT

v_call: TRBV28
clone_size: many
d_call: NA
j_call: TRBJ1-4
cdr3_aa: CASSPVGVNEKLFF
cdr3_nt: TGTGCCAGCAGCCCCGTTGGGGTTAATGAAAAACTGTTTTTT

v_call: TRBV27
clone_size: many
d_call: NA
j_call: TRBJ1-1
cdr3_aa: CASSTRKGMNTEAFF
cdr3_nt: TGTGCCAGCAGCACTCGAAAGGGAATGAACACTGAAGCTTTCTTT

v_call: TRBV28
clone_size: NA
d_call: NA
j_call: TRBJ2-1
cdr3_aa: CASSLSQPPRVEQFF
cdr3_nt: TGTGCCAGCAGTTTATCCCAACCCCCCAGGGTTGAGCAGTTCTTC

v_call: TRBV25-1
clone_size: NA
d_call: TRBD1
j_call: TRBJ2-1
cdr3_aa: CASSKGGSYNEQFF
cdr3_nt: TGTGCCAGCAGCAAAGGGGGCAGCTACAATGAGCAGTTCTTC

v_call: TRBV19
clone_size: NA
d_call: NA
j_call: TRBJ2-1
cdr3_aa: CASSIDPRSSSEQFF
cdr3_nt: TGTGCCAGTAGTATAGACCCAAGGAGTAGCAGTGAGCAGTTCTTC